This entry features one TCR beta chain sequence. This clonotype was picked up many times. The specificity of this receptor is unknown. Per-nucleotide qualities are absent, and no much larger clonotype sits a single base away. Stable Graves' hyperthyroidism was defined as the absence of progression to ophthalmopathy over 18 months of follow-up. Hyperthyroidism patients were aged 18 to 65 years and newly diagnosed, with disease duration of less than 2 months. Any patient with an uncontrolled infection, another autoimmune disease, pregnancy or lactation was excluded. Diagnoses were established on the basis of clinical symptoms, serum thyroxine and TRAb, thyroid ultrasound, and orbital computed tomography. PBMCs were isolated from more than 8 ml of fresh peripheral blood by Ficoll-Paque density gradient centrifugation. Trizol reagent was used to extract total RNA, and RNA quality was then checked on an Agilent 2100 Bioanalyzer.

TCR beta CDR3 regions were amplified from RNA transcripts. A first-round RT-PCR of the TCR CDR3 used the HTBI primer set with the Qiagen OneStep RT-PCR kit. Libraries were constructed in a second round of multiplex PCR, after which size selection and purification were carried out. Sequencing of the libraries was done on an Illumina HiSeq2000 using paired-end 100 bp reads. In the original analysis: Raw data were processed with SOAPnuke, discarding reads with adapters, uncalled bases, mean Phred below 15, or no exact constant-primer or identifier match. COPE v1.2.5 was used to merge high-quality paired reads, and clonotypes were defined as unique nucleotide sequences. Clonotypes were aligned to IMGT TRBV, TRBD and TRBJ reference segments using MiTCR v1.1. The analysis included only V-J combinations with a frequency above 0.0001, which together covered more than 98% of the repertoires. A TCS score was defined as the ratio of F50 (clonal expansion) to E x V (chaos), with BLOSUM62-based TCRdist applied between CDR3 peptides within each V-J. Welch's t-statistics and random forest reduced approximately 520 V-J features to some 14, which were used in a naive Bayes classifier (R e1071). TCRdb reworked the public reads: Q25 trimming with fastp, MiXCR clone assembly, productive beta chains retained. Records with the same CDR3 protein are collapsed into one entry carrying the most frequent genes and DNA. The V and J calls come from TCRdb's annotation, not from the publication. A total of under 350,000 distinct CDR3 sequences appear in this sample, around 23% of them only once. The ten largest account for under 55% of the sample.

This entry comes from a study of T cells in Graves' hyperthyroidism and ophthalmopathy (dated by TCRdb to the late 2010s). About the study as a whole: Peripheral blood samples were taken at the time of initial diagnosis, prior to any treatment. To identify TCR V-J signatures that set the groups apart, the researchers used a discovery cohort of about a hundred patients, made up of around 40 with Graves' ophthalmopathy and 55 to 65 with stable Graves' hyperthyroidism. An independent validation cohort of under 20 hyperthyroidism patients and about 16 patients who later progressed to ophthalmopathy tested prospective prediction of ophthalmopathy. The 75 to 100 discovery patients were randomly split 7:3 into training and test sets. The study also compared thyroid tissue and blood T-cell repertoires from five or six Graves' hyperthyroidism patients. Following sampling, methimazole starting at 30 mg daily was given to hyperthyroidism patients, and high-dose intravenous methylprednisolone was given to ophthalmopathy patients. According to the paper, TCR Vbeta CDR3 sequencing was carried out on over 130 peripheral blood samples, which came from some 41 ophthalmopathy, 70 to 80 hyperthyroidism and approximately 17 progressor patients.

The germline V gene provides CDR1 MGHRA and CDR2 YSYEKL. Including cysteine and phenylalanine, the CDR3 has 13 amino acids. Only the CDR3 DNA stays, 39 bases, in frame from base 1. The junction carries 10 bases between V and J, which are trimmed by 1 base and 9 bases respectively. The paper as a whole reports these results and caveats: No statistical method was used to fix the sample size in advance, and group allocation was not hidden from the investigators. Most expanded thyroid clonotypes (frequency above 0.001) were also detected in blood, a finding suggesting that blood repertoires may reflect thyroid immune responses. In validation, the model predicted progression to ophthalmopathy a median of approximately 6.3 months before onset, with roughly 71% sensitivity and more than 72% specificity. In cross-validation, a model built on a 13 V-J signature told ophthalmopathy apart from stable hyperthyroidism with under 90% sensitivity and around 81% specificity, and in testing the same model reached 80%/75%.

The chain employs TRBV4-1 and TRBJ2-4; a confident D gene designation cannot be given. This receptor was taken from a woman aged 45 to 65 with Graves' hyperthyroidism. Sequencing input: blood. The CDR3 reads CASSQAQERIQYF. The nucleotide sequence is given as TGCGCCAGCAGCCAAGCCCAGGAGCGCATTCAGTACTTC.